The 25 T cell receptor beta chains in this list originate from one sample, sequenced in a study of blood T cell repertoires in COVID-19 (dated by TCRdb to the early 2020s). Libraries were built with the immunoSEQ multiplex PCR assay. The table comes from immuneACCESS by way of TCRdb, which keeps in-frame sequences with V and J called. Part of the clones is missing from these tables; in studies checked, under half for an unresolved V gene and the rest for unknown reasons. The sample records around 240,000 clones, roughly four fifths of which are singletons. The ten largest account for about 7.4% of the sample. Sample: peripheral blood. The source is a woman between 45 and 65 years old with acute or convalescent COVID-19.

J is TRBJ2-1 and V is TRBV29-1; TRBD2 agrees at 8 bases. This CDR3 comprises 12 residues. Trimming took 7 bases from V and 3 from J; bases not matched to a gene: 2. In germline, CDR1 is SQVTM, CDR2 ANQGSEA. As DNA, the CDR3 is TGCAGCGCTACTAGCGGCTACAATGAGCAGTTCTTC. The encoded protein is CSATSGYNEQFF.

The chain combines TRBV6-6 with TRBJ2-1; 7 nucleotides match TRBD2. Looked up from germline, CDR1 is MNHNY and CDR2 is SVGAGI (reference sequence). The CDR3 is 13 amino acids. After removal of 1 base from V and 10 bases from J, the junction contained 4 bases not matched to a gene. The CDR3 is CASSYYGEGEQFF. CDR3 DNA sequence: TGTGCCAGCAGTTACTACGGGGAGGGCGAGCAGTTCTTC.

Concerning this clone itself: Distinct nucleotide sequences in the sample also encode this CDR3. The V call is TRBV5-8, the J call TRBJ1-1, with a possible D match to TRBD1 (5 bases). The CDR3 runs 12 residues. CDR1 SGHTS and CDR2 YDEGEE come from the germline V gene. The V end lost 2 bases, the J end lost 5 bases, and 7 bases lay between the germline ends. CDR3: CASSFRGTEAFF. The CDR3 bases are TGTGCCAGCAGCTTCCGGGGGACTGAAGCTTTCTTT.

The rearrangement links TRBV7-2 to TRBJ2-2; TRBD2 agrees at 16 bases. This CDR3 contains 17 residues. CDR1 and CDR2 from the germline V gene are SGHTA and FQGNSA. The junction had 4 bases not matched to a gene; V was cut back by 5 bases and J by 4 bases. The CDR3 sequence: CASSPGLAGGGTGELFF. For the CDR3, the DNA is TGTGCCAGCAGCCCGGGACTAGCGGGAGGGGGCACCGGGGAGCTGTTTTTT.

The CDR3 nucleotides read TGTGCCAGTAGTATAGACCCCGGGACAGCAAGAAACATTCAGTACTTC. Protein sequence: CASSIDPGTARNIQYF. This sequence joins TRBV19 and TRBJ2-4, with 7 bases lining up with TRBD1. The CDR3 loop spans 16 amino acids. Germline loops: CDR1 LNHDA, CDR2 SQIVND (reference sequence). The V and J ends lost 0 bases and 6 bases, in that order; junction bases with no gene match: 8.

The V call is TRBV7-9, the J call TRBJ1-1, with 9 bases aligning to TRBD1. V dropped 5 bases and J dropped 10; count of bases not matched to a gene: 2. The germline V gene encodes CDR1 SEHNR and CDR2 FQNEAQ (reference sequence). CDR3 length: 11 amino acids. CDR3 in DNA: TGTGCCAGCAGCCAGGGACAGGGAGCTTTCTTT. Its protein product is CASSQGQGAFF.

This chain connects TRBV7-6 to TRBJ1-1, with D tentatively TRBD1 (5 bases). The CDR3 is 13 residues long. The V end was cut by 1 base, the J end by 4 bases, with 7 bases between. Germline lookup yields CDR1 SGHVS and CDR2 FNYEAQ. CDR3 nucleotides: TGTGCCAGCAGCTTAGGGGGGGGCACTGAAGCTTTCTTT. Amino acids: CASSLGGGTEAFF.

The genes are TRBV30 and TRBJ2-3, with no clear D. Germline V gene lookup returns CDR1 GTSNPN and CDR2 SVGIG (reference sequence). V dropped 3 bases and J dropped 3 bases, with 10 bases sitting between them. This CDR3 is built from 13 residues. CDR3 sequence reads: CAWSPFRTDTQYF. DNA of the CDR3: TGTGCCTGGAGCCCCTTCAGAACAGATACGCAGTATTTT.

V is TRBV21-1 and J is TRBJ1-5; the DNA was not used to check the table's D call, TRBD1. TRBV21-1 is tagged as a pseudogene. This CDR3 has 12 residues. CDR3 nucleotides: TGTGCCAGGACAGGGGACAATCAGCCCCAGCATTTT. Its protein is CARTGDNQPQHF.

This clone was picked up one time. The chain combines TRBV29-1 with TRBJ2-1; 7 nucleotides agree with TRBD1. CDR3 size: 12 residues. Trimming removed 6 bases from V and 7 bases from J; junction bases left unmatched: 6. Germline V lookup: CDR1 SQVTM, CDR2 ANQGSEA. CDR3 residues: CSVDRETNEQFF. The CDR3 nucleotides are TGCAGCGTAGACAGGGAAACGAATGAGCAGTTCTTC.

CDR3 region: CATSDPFGADSDTQYF. CDR3 in DNA: TGTGCCACCAGTGACCCATTCGGAGCGGATTCAGATACGCAGTATTTT. The rearrangement uses TRBV24-1 and TRBJ2-3; D might be TRBD2 (5 bases). V dropped 4 bases and J dropped 4 bases, with 17 bases sitting between them. In germline, CDR1 is KGHDR, CDR2 SFDVKD. The CDR3 loop spans 16 amino acids.

This chain joins TRBV12-3 or TRBV12-4 and TRBJ1-1; D might be TRBD1 (5 bases). CDR3 size: 11 residues. V shed 7 bases and J shed 11 bases, with 14 bases lying between them. CDR3 coding DNA: TGTGCCAGCAACCTTCAGGGAAAGGCTTTCTTT. Its translation is CASNLQGKAFF.

This sequence joins TRBV7-3 and TRBJ2-3, with 7 bases fitting TRBD1. The CDR3 has 15 amino acids. J lost 0 bases, V lost 4 bases, and 4 bases had no gene match. Germline-derived CDR1 and CDR2 are SGHTA and FQGTGA. Written as DNA, the CDR3 is TGTGCCAGCAGCTCTCCGGGACAGAGCACAGATACGCAGTATTTT. Its translation is CASSSPGQSTDTQYF.

This chain joins TRBV7-9 and TRBJ2-4, with a tentative D call TRBD1 (6 bases). V lost 5 bases and J 2 bases, leaving 10 bases between the germline ends. This CDR3 region has 14 residues. Germline V lookup: CDR1 SEHNR, CDR2 FQNEAQ (reference sequence). CDR3 region: CASSIQGTKNIQYF. The CDR3 nucleotides are TGTGCCAGCAGCATACAGGGAACCAAAAACATTCAGTACTTC.

This chain joins TRBV5-4 and TRBJ1-2; D possibly corresponds to TRBD1 (6 bases). CDR3 length: 15 residues. V was clipped by 4 bases and J by 1 base, with 14 bases between them. CDR1 is SGHNT and CDR2 is YYREEE in the germline V gene (reference sequence). CDR3 DNA: TGTGCCAGCAGCGCGGGGGGGGCTTTTAACTATGGCTACACCTTC. As protein: CASSAGGAFNYGYTF.

The chain couples TRBV5-6 to TRBJ2-5; the D is unclear. V was trimmed by 1 base and J by 2 bases, leaving 6 bases between them. Germline CDR1 reads SGHDT; CDR2 reads YYEEEE. The CDR3 extends over 13 amino acids. CDR3 amino acids: CASSLYPQETQYF. The CDR3 coding sequence is TGTGCCAGCAGCTTGTATCCGCAAGAGACCCAGTACTTC.

V usage is TRBV7-9 and J usage is TRBJ2-2; 11 bases line up with TRBD2. V gave up 7 bases and J gave up 2 bases; unmatched junction bases: 9. CDR3 length: 17 residues. The germline V gene has CDR1 SEHNR and CDR2 FQNEAQ (reference sequence). CDR3 DNA: TGTGCCAGCACCCTTGCGGGACTAGCGGATAACACCGGGGAGCTGTTTTTT. Translated: CASTLAGLADNTGELFF. Looking up the rest from reference TRBV7-9 and TRBJ2-2 gives the full variable domain: DTGVSQNPRHKITKRGQNVTFRCDPISEHNRLYWYRQTLGQGPEFLTYFQNEAQLEKSRLLSDRFSAERPKGSFSTLEIQRTEQGDSAMYLCASTLAGLADNTGELFFGEGSRLTVL.

This chain links TRBV5-4 with TRBJ2-7; TRBD1 aligns across 10 bases. Germline loops: CDR1 SGHNT, CDR2 YYREEE (reference sequence). The CDR3 spans 14 residues. The ends lost 0 bases at V and 6 bases at J; junction bases unmatched: 3. Written as DNA, the CDR3 is TGTGCCAGCAGCTTGGTGGACAGGGGGTTCGAGCAGTACTTC. This gives the protein CASSLVDRGFEQYF.

The V call is TRBV28, the J call TRBJ2-3, with 8 positions matching TRBD2. Germline CDR1 and CDR2: MDHEN and SYDVKM. V trimming: 7 bases; J trimming: 0 bases; junction bases outside the gene matches: 3. CDR3 size: 14 residues. The DNA for the CDR3 is TGTGCCAGCAAACTAGCGGTGAGCACAGATACGCAGTATTTT. It is translated as CASKLAVSTDTQYF.

CDR3 loop: CASSPGAGGGTDTQYF. The CDR3 DNA reads TGTGCCAGCAGTCCCGGGGCGGGAGGAGGTACAGATACGCAGTATTTT. The chain has TRBV28 and TRBJ2-3; 8 nucleotides align to TRBD2. The CDR3 totals 16 residues. Germline V gene sequence: CDR1 MDHEN, CDR2 SYDVKM. J gave up 3 bases and V 5 bases, and 10 bases lay outside the gene matches.

The rearrangement uses TRBV28 and TRBJ2-7, with TRBD2 identical over 13 bases. The CDR3 totals 15 residues. From germline, CDR1 is MDHEN and CDR2 SYDVKM. With V trimmed by 6 bases and J by 2 bases, 4 bases remained unmatched. Here the CDR3 reads CASRALAGGPYEQYF. The CDR3 nucleotides are TGTGCCAGCAGGGCACTAGCGGGAGGGCCCTACGAGCAGTACTTC.

This clone occurred once. V is TRBV5-4 and J is TRBJ1-5; tentatively, D is TRBD1 (5 bases). V lost 0 bases to trimming and J lost 3 bases, with 7 bases between them. Germline CDR1 is SGHNT and CDR2 is YYREEE (reference sequence). The CDR3 is made up of 14 amino acids. The CDR3 loop is CASSLAGFNQPQHF. In nucleotides, the CDR3 is TGTGCCAGCAGCTTGGCAGGGTTCAATCAGCCCCAGCATTTT.

The chain has TRBV5-1 and TRBJ1-6; 9 nucleotides match TRBD1. The CDR3 runs to 17 residues. CDR1 is SGHRS, CDR2 YFSETQ, per germline. V lost 0 bases and J lost 9; bases outside the gene matches: 10. CDR3 sequence (DNA): TGCGCCAGCAGCTTGGGCCTAACAGGGGGCGGTGGTTCACCCCTCCACTTT. Protein sequence: CASSLGLTGGGGSPLHF.

V usage is TRBV2 and J usage is TRBJ2-7, with 15 bases lining up with TRBD2. The CDR3 spans 15 residues. The V gene end was trimmed by 8 bases and the J gene end by 6 bases; junction bases not matched to a gene: 8. Germline V gene data show CDR1 as SNHLY and CDR2 as FYNNEI. Here the CDR3 reads CASVFPGLAGGEQYF. CDR3 coding DNA: TGTGCCAGCGTTTTTCCGGGACTAGCGGGAGGCGAGCAGTACTTC.

This clone appeared a few times. The CDR3 loop is CASRPSGLATEAFF. The CDR3 region has the DNA TGTGCCAGCAGACCTAGCGGGTTGGCCACTGAAGCTTTCTTT. The chain joins TRBV11-2 to TRBJ1-1; D unclear. CDR1 SGHAT and CDR2 FQNNGV come from the germline V gene. V shed 6 bases and J shed 4 bases, with 15 bases lying between them. The CDR3 contains 14 residues.